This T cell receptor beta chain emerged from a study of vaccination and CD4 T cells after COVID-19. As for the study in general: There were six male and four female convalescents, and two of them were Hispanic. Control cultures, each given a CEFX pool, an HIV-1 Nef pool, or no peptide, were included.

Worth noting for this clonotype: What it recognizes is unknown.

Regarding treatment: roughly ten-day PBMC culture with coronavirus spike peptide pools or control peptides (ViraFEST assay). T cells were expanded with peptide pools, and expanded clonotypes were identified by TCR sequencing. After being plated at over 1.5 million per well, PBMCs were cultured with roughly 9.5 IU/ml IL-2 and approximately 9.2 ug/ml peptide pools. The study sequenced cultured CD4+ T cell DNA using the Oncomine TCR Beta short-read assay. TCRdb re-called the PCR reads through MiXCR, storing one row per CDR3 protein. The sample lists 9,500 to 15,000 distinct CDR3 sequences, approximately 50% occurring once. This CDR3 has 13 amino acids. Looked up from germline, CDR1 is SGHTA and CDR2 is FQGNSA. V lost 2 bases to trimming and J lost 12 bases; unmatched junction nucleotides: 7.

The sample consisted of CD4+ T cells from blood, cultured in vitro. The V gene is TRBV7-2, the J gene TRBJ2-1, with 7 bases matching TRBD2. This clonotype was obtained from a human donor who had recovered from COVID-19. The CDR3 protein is CASSLRREQAQFF. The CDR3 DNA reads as TGTGCCAGCAGCTTACGGCGGGAGCAAGCGCAGTTCTTC. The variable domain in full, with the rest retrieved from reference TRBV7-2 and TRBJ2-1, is GAGVSQSPSNKVTEKGKDVELRCDPISGHTALYWYRQSLGQGLEFLIYFQGNSAPDKSGLPSDRFSAERTGGSVSTLTIQRTQQEDSAVYLCASSLRREQAQFFGPGTRLTVL.